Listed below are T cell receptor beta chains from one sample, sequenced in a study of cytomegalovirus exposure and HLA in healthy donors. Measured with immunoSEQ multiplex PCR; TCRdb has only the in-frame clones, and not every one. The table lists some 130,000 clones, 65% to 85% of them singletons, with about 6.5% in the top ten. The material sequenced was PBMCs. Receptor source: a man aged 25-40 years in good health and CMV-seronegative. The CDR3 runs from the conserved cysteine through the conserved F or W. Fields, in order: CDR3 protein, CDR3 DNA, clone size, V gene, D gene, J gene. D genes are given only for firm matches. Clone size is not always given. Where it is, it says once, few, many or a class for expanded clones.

CASSSTGAGDSPLHF | TGTGCCAGCAGCTCCACAGGGGCTGGGGATTCACCCCTCCACTTT | . | TRBV7-9 | TRBD1 | TRBJ1-6
CASRPFGKDDEQYF | TGTGCCAGCAGACCCTTCGGGAAGGATGACGAGCAGTACTTC | few | TRBV6-6 | . | TRBJ2-7
CASSPGTGHNEQFF | TGTGCCAGCAGTCCCGGGACAGGGCACAATGAGCAGTTCTTC | . | TRBV6-5 | TRBD1 | TRBJ2-1
CASSFGGRSTEAFF | TGTGCCAGCAGCTTCGGGGGTAGGTCAACTGAAGCTTTCTTT | . | TRBV7-3 | . | TRBJ1-1
CASSAASLGYEQYF | TGTGCCAGCAGTGCGGCCTCCCTAGGCTACGAGCAGTACTTC | . | TRBV2 | . | TRBJ2-7
CATSSPIREAGTRGANGLTF | TGTGCCACCAGCTCCCCTATACGGGAGGCAGGGACGCGTGGGGCCAACGGCCTGACTTTC | . | TRBV15 | TRBD2 | TRBJ2-6
CASRNTGTVPYEQYF | TGTGCCAGTAGGAACACCGGGACAGTACCCTACGAGCAGTACTTC | . | TRBV19 | TRBD1 | TRBJ2-7
CASSQAAFGGVNTEAFF | TGTGCCAGCAGCCAAGCAGCGTTCGGGGGGGTGAACACTGAAGCTTTCTTT | . | TRBV4-2 | . | TRBJ1-1
CASTEDRVPEAFF | TGTGCCAGCACCGAGGACAGGGTTCCTGAAGCTTTCTTT | few | TRBV6-5 | TRBD1 | TRBJ1-1
CASSPTGGNTGELFF | TGTGCCAGCAGTCCCACAGGGGGCAACACCGGGGAGCTGTTTTTT | . | TRBV11-3 | TRBD1 | TRBJ2-2
CASSLGAGRSTEAFF | TGTGCCAGCAGCTTAGGTGCGGGGAGGAGCACTGAAGCTTTCTTT | few | TRBV11-3 | . | TRBJ1-1
CASRANGGGQYF | TGTGCCAGCAGGGCCAATGGTGGCGGGCAGTACTTC | . | TRBV14 | . | TRBJ2-7
CASSLSSGGLVTYNEQFF | TGTGCCAGCAGCTTAAGCTCGGGAGGGCTAGTCACCTACAATGAGCAGTTCTTC | once | TRBV11-3 | TRBD2 | TRBJ2-1
CASSEVGAGIYGYTF | TGCGCCAGCAGTGAGGTTGGCGCAGGGATCTATGGCTACACCTTC | . | TRBV10-2 | . | TRBJ1-2
CASSPPAGLAKNSQYF | TGTGCCAGCTCACCACCGGCGGGTCTGGCCAAAAACAGTCAGTACTTC | . | TRBV18 | . | TRBJ2-4
CASTSATSGETQYF | TGTGCCAGCACCTCAGCGACCTCCGGAGAGACCCAGTACTTC | few | TRBV2 | . | TRBJ2-5
CASSPGQDRNTIYF | TGTGCCAGCAGTCCCGGACAGGATAGAAACACCATATATTTT | . | TRBV28 | TRBD1 | TRBJ1-3
CASSILGRGRNQPQHF | TGTGCCAGTAGTATATTGGGAAGGGGTCGCAATCAGCCCCAGCATTTT | . | TRBV19 | . | TRBJ1-5
CASSYRTSGSGEQFF | TGCGCCAGCAGCTATCGGACTAGCGGGAGTGGTGAGCAGTTCTTC | once | TRBV5-1 | TRBD2 | TRBJ2-1
CASSPTGLVLVF | TGTGCCAGCTCACCCACGGGACTAGTTTTAGTCTTC | . | TRBV10-3 | TRBD2 | TRBJ2-1
CASRLAGGGNEQFF | TGCGCCAGCAGGCTAGCGGGAGGCGGGAATGAGCAGTTCTTC | . | TRBV10-2 | TRBD2 | TRBJ2-1
CASSLGGGGDEAFF | TGCGCCAGCAGCTTGGGGGGAGGCGGGGATGAAGCTTTCTTT | few | TRBV5-1 | . | TRBJ1-1
CAGGTVEHSPLHF | TGTGCCGGCGGGACAGTAGAACATTCACCCCTCCACTTT | once | TRBV10-3 | TRBD1 | TRBJ1-6
CASSIVVAQGGDEQFF | TGTGCCAGTAGTATAGTTGTCGCGCAGGGGGGCGATGAGCAGTTCTTC | once | TRBV19 | . | TRBJ2-1